The 21 T cell receptor beta chains listed next were all sequenced from one sample in a study of blood T cell repertoires in COVID-19. Only in-frame clones appear in the TCRdb table, and some are missing; sequencing was by immunoSEQ multiplex PCR. The data hold roughly 90,000 clones, with around 85% observed a single time. Sequenced input: peripheral blood. The receptors come from a woman of 80 years or more with COVID-19, enrolled during active disease.

The chain couples TRBV10-2 to TRBJ2-7; perhaps TRBD1 as D (5 bases). Germline CDR1 is WSHSY and CDR2 is SAAADI. The V end was cut by 6 bases, the J end by 3 bases, with 12 bases between. This CDR3 is built from 13 residues. The DNA for the CDR3 is TGCGCCAGCAGAGCCACAGGTTTCTACGAGCAGTACTTC. Its translation: CASRATGFYEQYF.

V and J are TRBV24-1 and TRBJ2-3, with D perhaps matching TRBD2 (6 bases). Germline loops: CDR1 KGHDR, CDR2 SFDVKD. With 1 base removed from V and 1 base from J, the gap between germline ends came to 11 bases. The CDR3 is 16 residues long. CDR3 amino acids: CATSDLGGPRTDTQYF. CDR3 sequence (DNA): TGTGCCACCAGTGATTTAGGAGGGCCCCGCACAGATACGCAGTATTTT.

The rearrangement joins TRBV28 to TRBJ1-1; possible D gene TRBD1, 5 bases. This CDR3 spans 14 amino acids. Germline lookup yields CDR1 MDHEN and CDR2 SYDVKM. V was clipped by 6 bases and J by 10 bases, with 21 bases between them. The CDR3 DNA reads as TGTGCCAGCAGCCCAAGGGGTCCCAAGGTTCCAGCTTTCTTT. Translation: CASSPRGPKVPAFF.

The chain carries TRBV11-2 and TRBJ2-7, with D possibly TRBD2 on 5 matching bases. The length of the CDR3 is 15 residues. The germline V gene has CDR1 SGHAT and CDR2 FQNNGV. V was clipped by 5 bases and J by 3 bases, with 17 bases between them. This chain's CDR3 is CASSRQFVDYYEQYF. CDR3 coding DNA: TGTGCCAGCAGCCGTCAGTTTGTCGACTACTACGAGCAGTACTTC. The full variable domain, rest sourced from reference TRBV11-2 and TRBJ2-7, is EAGVAQSPRYKIIEKRQSVAFWCNPISGHATLYWYQQILGQGPKLLIQFQNNGVVDDSQLPKDRFSAERLKGVDSTLKIQPAKLEDSAVYLCASSRQFVDYYEQYFGPGTRLTVT.

The chain uses TRBV5-1 and TRBJ2-3; D is unresolved. The CDR3 contains 14 residues. The germline CDR1 and CDR2 sequences are SGHRS and YFSETQ. V lost 2 bases, J lost 0 bases, and 7 bases lay in between. CDR3 protein: CASSFQSSTDTQYF. The CDR3 coding sequence is TGCGCCAGCAGCTTCCAGTCTAGCACAGATACGCAGTATTTT.

The V and J genes are TRBV15 and TRBJ1-3; the D is unclear. With 1 base removed from V and 0 bases from J, the gap between germline ends came to 4 bases. The CDR3 covers 14 residues. Germline V lookup: CDR1 LNHNV, CDR2 YYDKDF (reference sequence). The CDR3 region is CATSRASSGNTIYF. The CDR3 DNA follows: TGTGCCACCAGCAGAGCGTCCTCTGGAAACACCATATATTTT.

The gene calls are TRBV10-3 and TRBJ1-1; D unresolved. Trimming removed 3 bases from V and 1 base from J, with 12 bases in between. The germline CDR1 and CDR2 sequences are ENHRY and SYGVKD. This CDR3 has 15 residues. This chain's CDR3 is CAISDWVGENTEAFF. The CDR3 DNA is TGTGCCATCAGTGATTGGGTGGGCGAGAACACTGAAGCTTTCTTT.

V and J are TRBV5-1 and TRBJ2-7; 7 bases agree with TRBD1. With 1 base clipped from V and 4 bases from J, the junction kept 2 bases outside the gene matches. The germline V gene has CDR1 SGHRS and CDR2 YFSETQ. The CDR3 is 13 amino acids. This CDR3 reads CASSLQQGYEQYF. The CDR3 coding sequence is TGCGCCAGCAGCTTGCAACAGGGGTACGAGCAGTACTTC.

Only one count was recorded for this clone. The chain recombines TRBV7-6 with TRBJ2-5, with TRBD2 matching 12 bases. V was clipped by 3 bases and J by 4 bases; unmatched bases: 6. This CDR3 is 16 amino acids long. Germline assignment: CDR1 SGHVS and CDR2 FNYEAQ. For the CDR3, the DNA is TGTGCCAGCAGCTTGGGGGTGACTAGCGGGGGAGAGACCCAGTACTTC. It yields the protein CASSLGVTSGGETQYF.

The J gene is TRBJ2-1, the V gene TRBV7-2; 13 bases are a match to TRBD2. Unmatched junction bases numbered 5, after V lost 6 bases and J lost 15 bases. Looked up from germline, CDR1 is SGHTA and CDR2 is FQGNSA. This CDR3 comprises 12 residues. CDR3 bases: TGTGCCAGCAGACAGACTAGCGGGGGGATGTTCTTC. It is translated as CASRQTSGGMFF.

The rearrangement uses TRBV18 and TRBJ2-1, with D hard to call. Germline CDR1 reads KGHSH; CDR2 reads LQKENI. This CDR3 has 14 amino acids. Trimming removed 3 bases at V and 0 bases at J, with 6 bases between. CDR3 loop: CASSPSFSYNEQFF. CDR3 sequence (DNA): TGTGCCAGCTCACCGAGCTTCTCCTACAATGAGCAGTTCTTC.

This chain links TRBV7-9 with TRBJ1-1; 9 bases are shared with TRBD1. V was clipped by 6 bases and J by 1 base; unmatched bases: 6. Per germline, CDR1 SEHNR and CDR2 FQNEAQ (reference sequence). The CDR3 runs 15 residues. As DNA, the CDR3 is TGTGCCAGCAGTCTAACAGGGGGCGCGAACACTGAAGCTTTCTTT. Translated: CASSLTGGANTEAFF. Together with reference TRBV7-9 and TRBJ1-1, the CDR3 gives the full variable domain: DTGVSQNPRHKITKRGQNVTFRCDPISEHNRLYWYRQTLGQGPEFLTYFQNEAQLEKSRLLSDRFSAERPKGSFSTLEIQRTEQGDSAMYLCASSLTGGANTEAFFGQGTRLTVV.

This chain connects TRBV23-1 to TRBJ2-7; TRBD2 might be the D (5 bases). TRBV23-1 has ORF status, its function being uncertain. This CDR3 spans 15 amino acids. V lost 7 bases, J lost 6 bases, and 22 bases lay in between. CDR3 residues: CASIAIARRVSEQYF. CDR3 DNA sequence: TGCGCCAGCATCGCCATAGCGAGAAGAGTTTCCGAGCAGTACTTC.

The J gene is TRBJ2-3, the V gene TRBV18, with 8 bases identical to TRBD2. Trimming removed 1 base from V and 0 bases from J; junction bases left unmatched: 3. The CDR3 sequence is 16 residues long. Per the germline V gene, CDR1 is KGHSH and CDR2 is LQKENI. In DNA form, the CDR3 reads TGTGCCAGCTCACCACTAGCGGGGCTAAGCACAGATACGCAGTATTTT. Translating it yields CASSPLAGLSTDTQYF.

This clone was detected only a few times. This sequence joins TRBV12-5 and TRBJ1-1; D not certain. The CDR3 length is 14 residues. Trimming took 4 bases from V and 0 from J, leaving 9 bases between them. CDR1 LGHNT and CDR2 FRNRAP come from the germline V gene. In DNA form, the CDR3 reads TGTGCTAGTGGTTATGCAGGAATGAACACTGAAGCTTTCTTT. This translates into CASGYAGMNTEAFF.

The J gene is TRBJ1-1, the V gene TRBV18; TRBD1 might be the D (5 bases). There are 15 residues in the CDR3. Germline-derived CDR1 and CDR2 are KGHSH and LQKENI. V was clipped by 1 base and J by 3 bases, with 12 bases between them. CDR3 in amino acids: CASSPQTGGDTEAFF. CDR3 bases: TGTGCCAGCTCACCACAGACGGGAGGGGACACTGAAGCTTTCTTT.

The rearrangement joins TRBV5-1 to TRBJ1-1; 7 bases fit TRBD1. V lost 3 bases and J lost 11; bases outside the gene matches: 16. Per the germline V gene, CDR1 is SGHRS and CDR2 is YFSETQ. The CDR3 runs 15 residues. The CDR3 bases are TGCGCCAGCAGCTCCGGGGACAGACAGCGCGTCTTGGCTTTCTTT. Protein product: CASSSGDRQRVLAFF.

The chain joins TRBV7-2 to TRBJ2-3; TRBD2 agrees at 8 bases. V lost 5 bases, J lost 5 bases, and 0 bases stayed unmatched. The CDR3 consists of 12 residues. The germline gives CDR1 SGHTA, CDR2 FQGNSA. This CDR3 reads CASSRGGDTQYF. The CDR3, as DNA: TGTGCCAGCAGCCGGGGGGGAGATACGCAGTATTTT.

V is TRBV2 and J is TRBJ2-3, with 7 nucleotides matching TRBD2. CDR1 SNHLY and CDR2 FYNNEI come from the germline V gene. This CDR3 comprises 14 residues. The V gene end was trimmed by 8 bases and the J gene end by 9 bases; junction bases not matched to a gene: 14. CDR3 sequence reads: CASGLGRGSVTQYF. CDR3 sequence (DNA): TGTGCCAGCGGCCTCGGGCGGGGGAGTGTGACGCAGTATTTT. Together with reference TRBV2 and TRBJ2-3, the CDR3 gives the full variable domain: EPEVTQTPSHQVTQMGQEVILRCVPISNHLYFYWYRQILGQKVEFLVSFYNNEISEKSEIFDDQFSVERPDGSNFTLKIRSTKLEDSAMYFCASGLGRGSVTQYFGPGTRLTVL.

The chain couples TRBV7-2 to TRBJ1-2, with D maybe TRBD1 (6 bases). The V end was cut by 1 base, the J end by 1 base, with 10 bases between. Germline loops: CDR1 SGHTA, CDR2 FQGNSA. This CDR3 spans 15 amino acids. CDR3 amino acids: CASSLGTVGNYGYTF. CDR3 sequence (DNA): TGTGCCAGCAGCTTAGGGACAGTGGGTAACTATGGCTACACCTTC.

This rearrangement joins TRBV27 to TRBJ2-1; 14 bases agree with TRBD2. Per germline, CDR1 MNHEY and CDR2 SMNVEV (reference sequence). V lost 5 bases to trimming and J lost 4 bases; unmatched junction nucleotides: 7. The CDR3 totals 17 residues. The DNA of the CDR3 is TGTGCCAGCAGTCCTGGGACTAGCGGGAGTTGGTACAATGAGCAGTTCTTC. Amino acids: CASSPGTSGSWYNEQFF.